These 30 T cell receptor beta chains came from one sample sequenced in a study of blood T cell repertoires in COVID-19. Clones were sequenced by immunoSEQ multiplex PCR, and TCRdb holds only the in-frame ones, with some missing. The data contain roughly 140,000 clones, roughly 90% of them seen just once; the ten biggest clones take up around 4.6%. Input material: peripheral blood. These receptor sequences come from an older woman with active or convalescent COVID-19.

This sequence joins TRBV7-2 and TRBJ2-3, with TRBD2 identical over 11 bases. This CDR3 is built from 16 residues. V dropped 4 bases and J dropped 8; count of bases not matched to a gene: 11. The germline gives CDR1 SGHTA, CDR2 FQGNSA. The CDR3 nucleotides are TGTGCCAGCAGCTCGACTAGCGGGGCCCCGCACGGTACGCAGTATTTT. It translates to CASSSTSGAPHGTQYF.

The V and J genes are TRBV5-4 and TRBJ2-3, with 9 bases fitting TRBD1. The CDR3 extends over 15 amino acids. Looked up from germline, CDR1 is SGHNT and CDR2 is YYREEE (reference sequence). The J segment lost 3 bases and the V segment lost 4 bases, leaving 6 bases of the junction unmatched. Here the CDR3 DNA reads TGTGCCAGCAGCCATAGACAGGGGGGTACAGATACGCAGTATTTT. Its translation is CASSHRQGGTDTQYF.

CDR3 nucleotides: TGTGCCAGCAGCCCCCAGGGAATAAGGGAAGCTTTCTTT. Its translation is CASSPQGIREAFF. This chain connects TRBV7-2 to TRBJ1-1; the D gene is possibly TRBD1 (5 bases). The CDR3 consists of 13 residues. Trimming shortened V by 5 bases and J by 8 bases, and 15 bases separated the two germline ends. CDR1 and CDR2 (germline): SGHTA, FQGNSA.

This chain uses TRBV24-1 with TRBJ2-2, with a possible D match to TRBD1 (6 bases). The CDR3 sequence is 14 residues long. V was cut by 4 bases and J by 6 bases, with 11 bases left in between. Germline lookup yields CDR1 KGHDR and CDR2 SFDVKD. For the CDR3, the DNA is TGTGCCACCAGTGAGCAACAGGGATCCGGGGAGCTGTTTTTT. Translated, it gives CATSEQQGSGELFF.

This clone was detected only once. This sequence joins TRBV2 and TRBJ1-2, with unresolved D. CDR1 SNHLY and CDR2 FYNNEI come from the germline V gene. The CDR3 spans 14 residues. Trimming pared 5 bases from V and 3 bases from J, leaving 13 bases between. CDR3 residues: CASSLRQADYGYTF. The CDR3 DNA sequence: TGTGCCAGCAGTCTTAGGCAGGCCGACTATGGCTACACCTTC.

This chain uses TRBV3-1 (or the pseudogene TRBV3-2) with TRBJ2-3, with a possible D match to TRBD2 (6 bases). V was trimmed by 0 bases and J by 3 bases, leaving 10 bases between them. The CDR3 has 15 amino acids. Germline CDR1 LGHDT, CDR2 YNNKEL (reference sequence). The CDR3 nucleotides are TGTGCCAGCAGCCAAGATCGCGGGAAAACAGATACGCAGTATTTT. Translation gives CASSQDRGKTDTQYF.

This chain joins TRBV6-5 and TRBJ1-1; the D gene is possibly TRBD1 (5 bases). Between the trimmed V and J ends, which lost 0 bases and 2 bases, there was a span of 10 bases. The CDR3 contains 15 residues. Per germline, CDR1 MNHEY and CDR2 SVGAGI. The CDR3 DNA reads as TGTGCCAGCAGTTACTCGATAGGGGCCAACACTGAAGCTTTCTTT. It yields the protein CASSYSIGANTEAFF.

The CDR3 region is CASNRASSGANVLTF. The CDR3 DNA reads TGTGCCAGCAACCGAGCCTCATCTGGGGCCAACGTCCTGACTTTC. The chain links TRBV6-5 to TRBJ2-6; D uncertain. This CDR3 spans 15 amino acids. V lost 7 bases to trimming and J lost 1 base, with 11 bases between them. Germline V lookup: CDR1 MNHEY, CDR2 SVGAGI.

The chain's CDR3 is CASSWDRQNTEAFF. For the CDR3, the DNA is TGTGCCAGCAGCTGGGACAGGCAAAACACTGAAGCTTTCTTT. The rearrangement joins TRBV5-4 to TRBJ1-1; 8 bases line up with TRBD1. The CDR3 totals 14 residues. V was clipped by 3 bases and J by 2 bases; unmatched bases: 3. CDR1 is SGHNT, CDR2 YYREEE, per germline (reference sequence). The full variable domain, in which reference TRBV5-4 and TRBJ1-1 provide the parts outside the CDR3, is ETGVTQSPTHLIKTRGQQVTLRCSSQSGHNTVSWYQQALGQGPQFIFQYYREEENGRGNFPPRFSGLQFPNYSSELNVNALELDDSALYLCASSWDRQNTEAFFGQGTRLTVV.

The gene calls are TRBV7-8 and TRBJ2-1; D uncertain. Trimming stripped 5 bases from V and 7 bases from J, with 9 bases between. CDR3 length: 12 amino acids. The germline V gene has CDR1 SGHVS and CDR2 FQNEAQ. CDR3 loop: CASSQVRNEQFF. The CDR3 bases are TGTGCCAGCAGCCAAGTACGGAATGAGCAGTTCTTC. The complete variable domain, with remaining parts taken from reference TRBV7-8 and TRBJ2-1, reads GAGVSQSPRYKVAKRGQDVALRCDPISGHVSLFWYQQALGQGPEFLTYFQNEAQLDKSGLPSDRFFAERPEGSVSTLKIQRTQQEDSAVYLCASSQVRNEQFFGPGTRLTVL.

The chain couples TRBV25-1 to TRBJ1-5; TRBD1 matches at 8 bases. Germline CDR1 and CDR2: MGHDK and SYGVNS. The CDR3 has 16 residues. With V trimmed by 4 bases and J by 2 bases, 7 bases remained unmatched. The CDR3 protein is CASSAAPGQGNQPQHF. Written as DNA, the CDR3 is TGTGCCAGCAGTGCCGCCCCGGGACAGGGCAATCAGCCCCAGCATTTT.

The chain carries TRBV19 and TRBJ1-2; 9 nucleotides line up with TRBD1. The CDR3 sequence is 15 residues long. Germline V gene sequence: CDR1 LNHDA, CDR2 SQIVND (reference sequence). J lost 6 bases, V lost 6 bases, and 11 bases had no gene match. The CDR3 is CASSTTGGSQNGYTF. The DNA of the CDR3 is TGTGCCAGTAGCACGACAGGGGGTTCCCAGAATGGCTACACCTTC.

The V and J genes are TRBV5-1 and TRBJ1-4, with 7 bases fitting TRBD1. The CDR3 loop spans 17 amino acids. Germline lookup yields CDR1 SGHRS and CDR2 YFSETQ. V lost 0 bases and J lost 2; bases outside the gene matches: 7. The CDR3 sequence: CASSLAPGGPTNEKLFF. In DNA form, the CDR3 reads TGCGCCAGCAGCTTGGCCCCAGGGGGTCCGACTAATGAAAAACTGTTTTTT. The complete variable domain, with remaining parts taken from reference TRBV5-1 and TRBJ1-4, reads KAGVTQTPRYLIKTRGQQVTLSCSPISGHRSVSWYQQTPGQGLQFLFEYFSETQRNKGNFPGRFSGRQFSNSRSEMNVSTLELGDSALYLCASSLAPGGPTNEKLFFGSGTQLSVL.

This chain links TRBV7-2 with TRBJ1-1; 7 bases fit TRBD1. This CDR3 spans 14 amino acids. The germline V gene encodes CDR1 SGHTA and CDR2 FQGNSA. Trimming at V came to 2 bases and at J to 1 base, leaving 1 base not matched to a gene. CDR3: CASSLQGENTEAFF. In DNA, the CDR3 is TGTGCCAGCAGCTTACAGGGGGAGAACACTGAAGCTTTCTTT. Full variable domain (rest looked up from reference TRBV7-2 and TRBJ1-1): GAGVSQSPSNKVTEKGKDVELRCDPISGHTALYWYRQSLGQGLEFLIYFQGNSAPDKSGLPSDRFSAERTGGSVSTLTIQRTQQEDSAVYLCASSLQGENTEAFFGQGTRLTVV.

The DNA for the CDR3 is TGTGCCAGCTCACCCTCAGGACAGACCTATGGCTACACCTTC. Translated, it gives CASSPSGQTYGYTF. The chain recombines TRBV18 with TRBJ1-2, with D maybe TRBD1 (6 bases). The germline V and J ends were trimmed by 3 bases and 4 bases, with 12 bases remaining between them. Germline loops: CDR1 KGHSH, CDR2 LQKENI. The CDR3 totals 14 residues.

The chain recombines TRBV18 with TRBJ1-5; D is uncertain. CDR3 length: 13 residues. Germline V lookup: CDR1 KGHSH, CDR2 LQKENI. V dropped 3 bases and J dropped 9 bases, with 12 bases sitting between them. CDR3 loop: CASSPLRERPQHF. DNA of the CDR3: TGTGCCAGCTCACCTTTGAGGGAGAGGCCCCAGCATTTT.

CDR3 sequence: CASREGNGNTIYF. CDR3 coding DNA: TGCGCCAGCAGGGAGGGTAATGGAAACACCATATATTTT. V usage is TRBV5-1 and J usage is TRBJ1-3; no clear D. V was cut by 5 bases and J by 3 bases, with 9 bases left in between. The CDR3 sequence is 13 residues long. Germline assignment: CDR1 SGHRS and CDR2 YFSETQ.

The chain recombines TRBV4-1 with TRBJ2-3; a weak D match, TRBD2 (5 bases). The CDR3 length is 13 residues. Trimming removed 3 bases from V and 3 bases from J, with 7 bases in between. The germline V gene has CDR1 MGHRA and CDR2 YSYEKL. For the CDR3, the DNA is TGCGCCAGCAGCCAGTGGAGGACAGATACGCAGTATTTT. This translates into CASSQWRTDTQYF.

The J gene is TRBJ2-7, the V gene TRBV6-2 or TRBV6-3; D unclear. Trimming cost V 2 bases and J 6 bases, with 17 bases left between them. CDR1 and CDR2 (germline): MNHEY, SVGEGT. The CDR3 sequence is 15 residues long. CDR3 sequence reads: CASSYATSQPSEQYF. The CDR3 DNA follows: TGTGCCAGCAGTTACGCAACATCTCAACCCTCCGAGCAGTACTTC.

The CDR3 sequence is CASSPGQGTAFF. CDR3 nucleotides: TGTGCCAGCAGTCCAGGACAGGGGACAGCGTTCTTC. This chain uses TRBV12-3 or TRBV12-4 with TRBJ2-1; the match to TRBD1 covers 9 bases. After removal of 5 bases from V and 15 bases from J, the junction contained 8 bases not matched to a gene. The CDR3 consists of 12 residues.

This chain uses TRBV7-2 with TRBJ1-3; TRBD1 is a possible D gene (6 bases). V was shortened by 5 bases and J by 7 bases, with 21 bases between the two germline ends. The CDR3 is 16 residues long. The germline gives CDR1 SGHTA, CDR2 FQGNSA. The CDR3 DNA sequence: TGTGCCAGCAGCGCGCACAGGGACCCGATCGGGAACACCATATATTTT. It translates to CASSAHRDPIGNTIYF.

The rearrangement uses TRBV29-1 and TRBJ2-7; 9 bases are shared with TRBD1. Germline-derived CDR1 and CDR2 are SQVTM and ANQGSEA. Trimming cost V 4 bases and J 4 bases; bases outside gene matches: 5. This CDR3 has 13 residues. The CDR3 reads CSVAGQGLYEQYF. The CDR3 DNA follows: TGCAGCGTTGCTGGACAGGGGTTATACGAGCAGTACTTC.

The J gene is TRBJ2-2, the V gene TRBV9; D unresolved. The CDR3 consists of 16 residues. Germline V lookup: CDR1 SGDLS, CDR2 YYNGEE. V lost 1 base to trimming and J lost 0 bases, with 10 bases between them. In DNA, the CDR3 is TGTGCCAGCAGCGTATCCCCCGCGGCGAACACCGGGGAGCTGTTTTTT. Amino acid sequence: CASSVSPAANTGELFF. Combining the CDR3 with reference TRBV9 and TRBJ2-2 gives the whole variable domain DSGVTQTPKHLITATGQRVTLRCSPRSGDLSVYWYQQSLDQGLQFLIQYYNGEERAKGNILERFSAQQFPDLHSELNLSSLELGDSALYFCASSVSPAANTGELFFGEGSRLTVL.

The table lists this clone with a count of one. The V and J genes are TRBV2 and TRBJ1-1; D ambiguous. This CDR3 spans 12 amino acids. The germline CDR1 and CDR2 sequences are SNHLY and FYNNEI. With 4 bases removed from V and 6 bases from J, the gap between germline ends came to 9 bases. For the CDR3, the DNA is TGTGCCAGCAGTGGTCGTCCCCCTGAAGCTTTCTTT. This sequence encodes CASSGRPPEAFF.

The CDR3 region has the DNA TGTGCCAGCAGTCGGAACAGGGGTGGCACTGAAGCTTTCTTT. Translating gives CASSRNRGGTEAFF. V usage is TRBV6-2 or TRBV6-3 and J usage is TRBJ1-1; 7 bases map to TRBD1. This CDR3 is built from 14 residues. The V gene end was trimmed by 5 bases and the J gene end by 4 bases; junction bases not matched to a gene: 7. Germline V gene data show CDR1 as MNHEY and CDR2 as SVGEGT.

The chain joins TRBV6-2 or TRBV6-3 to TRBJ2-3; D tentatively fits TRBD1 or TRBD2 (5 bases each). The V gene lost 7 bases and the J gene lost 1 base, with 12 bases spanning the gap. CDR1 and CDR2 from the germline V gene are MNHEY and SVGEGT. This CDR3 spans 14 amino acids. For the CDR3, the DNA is TGTGCCAGCAACCCGGGGCCCCGCACAGATACGCAGTATTTT. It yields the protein CASNPGPRTDTQYF.

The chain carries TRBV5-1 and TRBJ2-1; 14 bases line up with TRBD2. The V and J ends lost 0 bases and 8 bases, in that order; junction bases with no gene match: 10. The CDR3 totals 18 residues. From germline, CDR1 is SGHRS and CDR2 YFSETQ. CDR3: CASSLDGTSGGRGDEQFF. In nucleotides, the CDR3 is TGCGCCAGCAGCTTGGACGGGACTAGCGGGGGTAGAGGCGATGAGCAGTTCTTC.

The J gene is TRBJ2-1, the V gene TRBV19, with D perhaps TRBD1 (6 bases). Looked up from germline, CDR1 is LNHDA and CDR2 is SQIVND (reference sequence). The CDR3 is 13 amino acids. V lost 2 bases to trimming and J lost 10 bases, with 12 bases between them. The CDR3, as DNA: TGTGCCAGTAGTATAACGACAGGCAGAGAGCAGTTCTTC. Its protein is CASSITTGREQFF.

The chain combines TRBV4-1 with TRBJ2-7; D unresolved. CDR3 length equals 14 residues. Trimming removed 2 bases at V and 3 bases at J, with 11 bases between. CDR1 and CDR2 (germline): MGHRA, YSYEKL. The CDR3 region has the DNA TGCGCCAGCAGCCAACCAACTAAGAGCTACGAGCAGTACTTC. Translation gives CASSQPTKSYEQYF.

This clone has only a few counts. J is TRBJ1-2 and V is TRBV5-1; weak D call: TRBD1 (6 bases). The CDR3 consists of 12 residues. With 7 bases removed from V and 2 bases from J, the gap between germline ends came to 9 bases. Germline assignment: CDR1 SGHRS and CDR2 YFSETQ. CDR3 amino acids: CASYGQNYGYTF. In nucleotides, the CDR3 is TGCGCCAGCTACGGACAGAACTATGGCTACACCTTC.